The rows below give T cell receptor beta chains drawn from one sample of a study of T cells in Graves' hyperthyroidism and ophthalmopathy. One entry per CDR3 protein, called by TCRdb with MiXCR from the multiplex PCR reads. The profile covers about 360,000 distinct CDR3 sequences, with under 15% appearing a single time and 9.2% taken by the ten largest. Source material: blood. Receptors were obtained from a woman between 18 and 29 years old with Graves' hyperthyroidism. Both conserved end residues are part of each CDR3. A D gene is named only where the DNA matches it firmly. Not all rows give a size; the values are once, few, many and, for expanded clones, a class.

clone_size	v_call	j_call	d_call	cdr3_aa	cdr3_nt
many	TRBV2	TRBJ1-1	NA	CATTTLRDQNTEAFF	TGTGCCACGACCACATTGCGGGACCAGAACACTGAAGCTTTCTTT
many	TRBV5-1	TRBJ1-1	NA	CASSQDGQDRNRGTEAFF	TGCGCCAGCAGCCAAGATGGCCAGGATCGGAACCGCGGAACTGAAGCTTTCTTT
many	TRBV27	TRBJ2-7	NA	CASSSAGTDSYEQYF	TGTGCCAGCAGTTCCGCCGGGACGGACTCCTACGAGCAGTACTTC
NA	TRBV5-6	TRBJ2-7	TRBD2	CASSLGTSGSGEQYF	TGTGCCAGCAGCTTAGGGACTAGCGGGAGCGGCGAGCAGTACTTC
many	TRBV5-8	TRBJ2-1	TRBD2	CASSPGTSGGAYEQFF	TGTGCCAGCAGCCCCGGGACTAGCGGGGGGGCTTATGAGCAGTTCTTC
many	TRBV11-2	TRBJ1-1	NA	CASSLVGQLNTEAFF	TGTGCCAGCAGCTTAGTCGGACAGTTAAACACTGAAGCTTTCTTT
many	TRBV6-2/TRBV6-3	TRBJ2-2	TRBD1	CASSLIQGSIAGELFF	TGTGCCAGCAGTCTTATACAGGGGAGTATCGCCGGGGAGCTGTTTTTT
many	TRBV7-3	TRBJ2-7	NA	CASSPKGNGYEQYF	TGTGCCAGCAGCCCTAAGGGGAACGGGTACGAGCAGTACTTC
many	TRBV6-1	TRBJ1-5	NA	CASSERDNQPQHF	TGTGCCAGCAGTGAAAGGGACAATCAGCCCCAGCATTTT
NA	TRBV28	TRBJ2-5	NA	CASSFRLGTLGQKIQYF	TGTGCCAGCAGTTTCCGTCTGGGGACACTGGGACAAAAGATCCAGTACTTC
many	TRBV18	TRBJ1-1	TRBD1	CASSPVRTGMGTEAFF	TGTGCCAGCTCACCAGTAAGGACAGGGATGGGCACTGAAGCTTTCTTT
many	TRBV7-9	TRBJ1-2	TRBD1	CASSLARGTGGSGYTF	TGTGCCAGCAGCTTAGCGCGGGGGACAGGGGGGAGTGGCTACACCTTC
many	TRBV6-5	TRBJ1-1	TRBD1	CASSYSTGGTNTEAFF	TGTGCCAGCAGTTACTCGACAGGGGGCACGAACACTGAAGCTTTCTTT
many	TRBV2	TRBJ1-4	NA	CASSQDSSNEKLFF	TGTGCCAGCAGTCAGGACAGCTCTAATGAAAAACTGTTTTTT
many	TRBV7-2	TRBJ2-5	NA	CASNMQDRQPGGTQYF	TGTGCCAGCAACATGCAAGACAGGCAGCCCGGAGGGACCCAGTACTTC
many	TRBV5-1	TRBJ2-1	TRBD2	CASTSRYSGISSYNEQFF	TGCGCCAGCACCTCCCGTTACAGCGGGATTAGCTCCTACAATGAGCAGTTCTTC
many	TRBV28	TRBJ2-7	NA	CASSQTVGEQYF	TGTGCCAGCAGCCAAACGGTAGGCGAGCAGTACTTC
many	TRBV6-5	TRBJ2-7	NA	CASSYFPGDYEQYF	TGTGCCAGCAGTTACTTTCCGGGGGATTACGAGCAGTACTTC
NA	TRBV20-1	TRBJ1-1	NA	CSARVTGSKNTEAFF	TGCAGTGCTAGAGTGACAGGCAGTAAGAACACTGAAGCTTTCTTT
NA	TRBV19	TRBJ2-1	TRBD1	CASKPGQSYNEQFF	TGTGCCAGTAAACCGGGACAGTCATACAATGAGCAGTTCTTC
few	TRBV25-1	TRBJ2-3	NA	CASSAGTSTQYF	TGTGCCAGCAGTGCCGGGACTTCCACGCAGTATTTT
many	TRBV7-2	TRBJ2-1	TRBD2	CASSLLAGDGDGNEQFF	TGTGCCAGCAGCTTGCTAGCGGGAGACGGGGACGGCAATGAGCAGTTCTTC
many	TRBV10-3	TRBJ2-3	NA	CAIMNNTDTQYF	TGTGCCATCATGAATAACACAGATACGCAGTATTTT
many	TRBV12-3/TRBV12-4	TRBJ1-2	NA	CASSLGAGVNYGYTF	TGTGCCAGCAGTTTAGGGGCGGGGGTCAACTATGGCTACACCTTC
many	TRBV12-3/TRBV12-4	TRBJ2-4	TRBD1	CASSPGGRNIQYF	TGTGCCAGCAGTCCAGGGGGCAGAAACATTCAGTACTTC
many	TRBV5-1	TRBJ2-7	NA	CASSLTGGYEQYF	TGCGCCAGCAGCCTTACCGGCGGGTACGAGCAGTACTTC
few	TRBV12-3/TRBV12-4	TRBJ2-3	NA	CASSLDTLHTQYF	TGTGCCAGCAGTTTAGATACCCTCCACACGCAGTATTTT
NA	TRBV19	TRBJ2-1	NA	CASSIGMNEQFF	TGTGCCAGTAGTATAGGGATGAATGAGCAGTTCTTC
many	TRBV12-3/TRBV12-4	TRBJ2-3	TRBD1	CASSFGQGADTQYF	TGTGCCAGCAGTTTTGGACAGGGCGCAGATACGCAGTATTTT
many	TRBV7-8	TRBJ1-2	NA	CASSFAGSSGYTF	TGTGCCAGCAGCTTCGCGGGTTCTAGCGGCTACACCTTC
many	TRBV28	TRBJ2-7	NA	CASSFNYRRYEQYF	TGTGCCAGCAGTTTTAATTACCGCCGCTACGAGCAGTACTTC
many	TRBV3-1	TRBJ1-2	NA	CASSQDSPYGYTF	TGTGCCAGCAGCCAAGACAGCCCCTATGGCTACACCTTC
many	TRBV7-9	TRBJ1-4	NA	CASSEGGSLHTTNEKLFF	TGTGCCAGCAGCGAGGGGGGGAGTCTCCACACAACTAATGAAAAACTGTTTTTT
NA	TRBV15	TRBJ2-1	TRBD2	CATRAQGLAGDNEQFF	TGTGCCACCAGGGCCCAGGGACTAGCGGGAGATAATGAGCAGTTCTTC
many	TRBV18	TRBJ1-3	NA	CASSPGTWDSGNTIYF	TGTGCCAGCTCACCAGGGACATGGGACTCTGGAAACACCATATATTTT
many	TRBV12-3/TRBV12-4	TRBJ1-5	NA	CASSVLGVSQPQHF	TGTGCCAGCAGCGTCCTTGGGGTCTCGCAGCCCCAGCATTTT
NA	TRBV20-1	TRBJ1-1	NA	CSAIGTLGTEAFF	TGCAGTGCTATTGGGACGTTAGGGACTGAAGCTTTCTTT
many	TRBV5-1	TRBJ2-7	TRBD1	CASSLDRRRGYEQYF	TGCGCCAGCAGTTTGGACAGGCGAAGAGGTTACGAGCAGTACTTC
many	TRBV3-1	TRBJ1-1	NA	CASSQDTNTEAFF	TGTGCCAGCAGCCAGGACACCAACACTGAAGCTTTCTTT
NA	TRBV4-1	TRBJ2-7	TRBD2	CASGGGILRYEQYF	TGCGCCAGTGGCGGGGGGATTCTCCGTTACGAGCAGTACTTC
many	TRBV20-1	TRBJ2-3	NA	CSARAVLGEDTQYF	TGCAGTGCTAGAGCTGTCCTAGGAGAAGATACGCAGTATTTT
NA	TRBV4-3	TRBJ2-5	TRBD2	CASSQGTSGQEAQYF	TGCGCCAGCAGCCAGGGGACTAGCGGACAAGAGGCCCAGTACTTC
NA	TRBV2	TRBJ1-5	NA	CASSEDGLSNQPQHF	TGTGCCAGCAGTGAAGACGGGCTGAGCAATCAGCCCCAGCATTTT
many	TRBV27	TRBJ2-5	NA	CASSLSVGQQETQYF	TGTGCCAGCAGTTTATCGGTGGGTCAGCAAGAGACCCAGTACTTC
NA	TRBV11-2	TRBJ2-2	NA	CASRENRIANTGELFF	TGTGCCAGCAGAGAGAACCGAATTGCGAACACCGGGGAGCTGTTTTTT
many	TRBV6-2/TRBV6-3	TRBJ2-3	NA	CASRDQATSTDTQYF	TGTGCCAGCAGGGACCAAGCGACAAGCACAGATACGCAGTATTTT
NA	TRBV20-1	TRBJ2-7	NA	CSALASGYDEQYF	TGCAGTGCTCTAGCGTCAGGGTATGACGAGCAGTACTTC
many	TRBV7-2	TRBJ2-3	NA	CASSFQHGDTDTQYF	TGTGCCAGCAGCTTTCAGCACGGTGACACAGATACGCAGTATTTT
many	TRBV6-6	TRBJ2-7	TRBD1	CASSYRIQGDTYEQYF	TGTGCCAGCAGTTACCGCATACAGGGGGATACGTACGAGCAGTACTTC
few	TRBV7-9	TRBJ1-6	NA	CASSLTNSPLHF	TGTGCCAGCAGCTTAACTAATTCACCCCTCCACTTT